This T cell receptor (beta chain) was documented in a study of T-cell reconstitution after alpha-beta-depleted transplantation in children. Points from the study as a whole: At around two months after transplant, the alpha-beta T cells were reportedly derived from several hundred expanded clones that came from non-depleted graft cells. At the one-year point after transplant, T-cell counts and TCRbeta diversity were found to come mostly from T cells that had been newly produced. It was surviving recipient T cells and thymic progenitors that gave some patients high TCRbeta diversity at day 60.

The V gene end was trimmed by 1 base and the J gene end by 4 bases; junction bases not matched to a gene: 5. This CDR3 is 15 amino acids long. Germline lookup yields CDR1 MGHRA and CDR2 YSYEKL. Preparation of the TCRbeta library used unique molecular identifiers. TCRdb itself ran the PCR reads through MiXCR, one entry per CDR3 protein. The table includes about 900,000 distinct CDR3 sequences, about 29% detected once. As to this clonotype: Its antigen is currently unknown.

The TCR originated in a boy in the first two years of life who had a stem cell transplant for SCID, so the T cells may come from the graft donor. The V call is TRBV4-1, the J call TRBJ1-2, with 8 bases lining up with TRBD1. Here the sequenced sample was PBMCs, mostly from graft donor cells, taken 360 days after TCRalphabeta/CD19-depleted stem cell transplant. Written as DNA, the CDR3 is TGCGCCAGCAGCCAAGTCCCAGGGGGCTCCTATGGCTACACCTTC. This encodes CASSQVPGGSYGYTF.